Shown below are 15 T cell receptor beta chains from a single sample sequenced in a study of T cell responses to AZD1222 COVID-19 vaccine (dated by TCRdb to the early 2020s). Libraries were prepared through the immunoSEQ multiplex PCR assay. TCRdb limited this immuneACCESS table to in-frame rearrangements with V and J called. A share of clones is missing; checked studies link under half to unresolved V genes, and the rest is unexplained. The sample has 150,000 to 200,000 clones on record, over 80% of them singletons. The top ten hold 1% to 1.5% of the sample. The label giving this sample's time point can be read as: baseline before first vaccination. The sequencing used peripheral blood, collected on day 0 of AZD1222 vaccination. These receptors all come from an adult in good health.

This CDR3 reads CASSRLYDTWEQYF. CDR3 DNA: TGTGCCAGCAGCCGATTATATGACACGTGGGAGCAGTACTTC. The chain uses TRBV3-1 (or the pseudogene TRBV3-2) and TRBJ2-7; D unclear. The V end lost 4 bases, the J end lost 7 bases, and 17 bases lay between the germline ends. Per the germline V gene, CDR1 is LGHDT and CDR2 is YNNKEL (reference sequence). The CDR3 consists of 14 residues.

This clone was picked up a small number of times. J is TRBJ2-2 and V is TRBV7-6; 7 nucleotides align to TRBD2. CDR1 is SGHVS and CDR2 is FNYEAQ in the germline V gene. There are 14 residues in the CDR3. Unmatched junction bases numbered 6, after V lost 6 bases and J lost 5 bases. CDR3 sequence (DNA): TGTGCCAGCAGAAATGGACTAGAGACCGGGGAGCTGTTTTTT. Residues: CASRNGLETGELFF.

CDR3 nucleotides: TGTGCCAGCAGCCCGCGACAGGTTACAGATACGCAGTATTTT. Its protein product is CASSPRQVTDTQYF. The gene calls are TRBV14 and TRBJ2-3, with a tentative D call TRBD1 (6 bases). V was shortened by 4 bases and J by 3 bases, with 11 bases between the two germline ends. Germline values: CDR1 SGHDN, CDR2 FVKESK. CDR3 size: 14 residues.

This chain links TRBV3-1 (or the pseudogene TRBV3-2) with TRBJ1-1; D uncertain. This CDR3 has 13 residues. V dropped 0 bases and J dropped 9 bases, with 11 bases sitting between them. Germline V lookup: CDR1 LGHDT, CDR2 YNNKEL (reference sequence). CDR3 amino acids: CASSQEDGGKAFF. The CDR3 DNA follows: TGTGCCAGCAGCCAAGAGGACGGCGGGAAAGCTTTCTTT.

The chain has TRBV19 and TRBJ1-4; 9 bases are a match to TRBD1. V lost 3 bases to trimming and J lost 6 bases; unmatched junction nucleotides: 2. The CDR3 is 14 residues long. CDR1 LNHDA and CDR2 SQIVND come from the germline V gene (reference sequence). The CDR3, as DNA: TGTGCCAGTAGTATCTGGACAGGGGATGAAAAACTGTTTTTT. Residues: CASSIWTGDEKLFF.

This chain links TRBV5-1 with TRBJ2-3; D is possibly TRBD2 (6 bases). This CDR3 is built from 15 residues. Trimming shortened V by 0 bases and J by 2 bases, and 10 bases separated the two germline ends. Germline V CDR1 and CDR2: SGHRS, YFSETQ. CDR3 coding DNA: TGCGCCAGCAGCTTGGGGCAGGGACTCACAGATACGCAGTATTTT. Its protein product is CASSLGQGLTDTQYF.

This clone is a singleton in its sample. The chain recombines TRBV7-3 with TRBJ1-6, with unresolved D. CDR1 is SGHTA and CDR2 is FQGTGA in the germline V gene. Trimming stripped 0 bases from V and 6 bases from J, with 9 bases between. This CDR3 is 15 amino acids long. The DNA of the CDR3 is TGTGCCAGCAGCTTAACCGCCGATCCTAATTCACCCCTCCACTTT. The encoded protein is CASSLTADPNSPLHF.

This clone has only a few counts. J is TRBJ2-2 and V is TRBV12-3 or TRBV12-4; D gene uncertain. V was trimmed by 3 bases and J by 5 bases, leaving 4 bases between them. This CDR3 has 12 amino acids. The CDR3 DNA reads TGTGCCAGCAGTTTCGGTACCGGGGAGCTGTTTTTT. Translated, it gives CASSFGTGELFF.

The J gene is TRBJ1-1, the V gene TRBV28; D possibly corresponds to TRBD1 (5 bases). V dropped 2 bases and J dropped 4 bases, with 14 bases sitting between them. The germline V gene has CDR1 MDHEN and CDR2 SYDVKM. CDR3 length equals 15 residues. CDR3 nucleotides: TGTGCCAGCAGTTTAGTCGGGGTGGGGGGCACTGAAGCTTTCTTT. Its protein is CASSLVGVGGTEAFF.

V gene TRBV29-1 combines with J gene TRBJ1-1; D is unclear. V was pared by 7 bases and J by 1 base, with 4 bases between. The CDR3 contains 10 residues. The germline V gene encodes CDR1 SQVTM and CDR2 ANQGSEA. The CDR3 sequence is CSGRNTEAFF. The CDR3 nucleotides are TGCAGCGGCAGGAACACTGAAGCTTTCTTT.

The rearrangement uses TRBV5-6 and TRBJ1-2; 10 bases align to TRBD1. V dropped 4 bases and J dropped 3; count of bases not matched to a gene: 6. CDR1 SGHDT and CDR2 YYEEEE come from the germline V gene. The CDR3 loop spans 15 amino acids. CDR3 residues: CASSVWTGGDYGYTF. CDR3 sequence (DNA): TGTGCCAGCAGCGTATGGACAGGGGGTGACTATGGCTACACCTTC.

The chain links TRBV7-7 to TRBJ2-1, with 7 bases identical to TRBD2. Germline V gene data show CDR1 as SSHAT and CDR2 as FNYEAQ (reference sequence). V dropped 5 bases and J dropped 10; count of bases not matched to a gene: 14. CDR3 length equals 15 residues. CDR3 sequence (DNA): TGTGCCAGCAGCCCAAGCGGGGCCCCACCGGTAGAGCAGTTCTTC. Residues: CASSPSGAPPVEQFF.

The J gene is TRBJ1-1, the V gene TRBV9; a weak D match, TRBD1 (6 bases). The CDR3 runs to 18 residues. Germline assignment: CDR1 SGDLS and CDR2 YYNGEE. V lost 4 bases to trimming and J lost 1 base, with 23 bases between them. The CDR3 DNA reads as TGTGCCAGCAGCCATACCGGGGGGGGCTGGTTTGAGAACACTGAAGCTTTCTTT. It encodes CASSHTGGGWFENTEAFF.

The chain recombines TRBV28 with TRBJ2-2; D assignment may be TRBD1 or TRBD2 (5 bases each). The CDR3 length is 15 residues. Trimming took off 3 bases at V and 7 bases at J, with 15 bases between the two ends. Germline CDR1 is MDHEN and CDR2 is SYDVKM. This chain's CDR3 is CASSFFRERVGELFF. The CDR3 DNA reads as TGTGCCAGCAGTTTTTTCAGGGAGAGGGTCGGGGAGCTGTTTTTT.

The V call is TRBV5-5, the J call TRBJ1-3; 7 bases match TRBD1. CDR3 length: 16 residues. The V segment lost 5 bases and the J segment 0 bases; nucleotides outside the gene matches: 8. Germline assignment: CDR1 SGHKS and CDR2 YYEKEE (reference sequence). CDR3 sequence: CASRSTGMPSGNTIYF. The CDR3 coding sequence is TGTGCCAGCAGGTCGACAGGGATGCCCTCTGGAAACACCATATATTTT.